This paragraph reports one T cell receptor beta chain. The V end lost 1 base, the J end lost 4 bases, and 10 bases lay between the germline ends. Looked up from germline, CDR1 is SGHDN and CDR2 is FVKESK. CDR3 length equals 14 residues. The data were taken from a study of blood T cell repertoires in COVID-19. Authors' methods: Estimation of nucleated cell counts was performed using reference gene primer amplification. TCRdb's table, derived via immunoSEQ multiplex PCR, lists solely in-frame clones and lacks some. V, J and clone size are those of that table, while D and trimming were read from the DNA. The sample has under 150,000 clones, roughly 80% seen once. Ages ranged from about 18 to 89 years, with residence in approximately 25 US areas. Grouping used clinical history reported by participants in a survey and questionnaire.

The source of this sequence is a man aged 35-49 years with acute COVID-19. Sequencing was carried out using PBMCs or T cells enriched from blood (not recorded which). The chain employs TRBV14 and TRBJ1-2; D is ambiguous. CDR3 protein: CASSQGGGIYGYTF. The CDR3 DNA reads as TGTGCCAGCAGCCAAGGAGGAGGGATCTATGGCTACACCTTC.